Following are 14 T cell receptor beta chains from one sample sequenced in a study of T cell repertoires in cytomegalovirus infection. What these receptors recognize is not known. Via MiXCR, TCRdb re-called the reads, giving one row per CDR3 protein. The sample consists of some 800,000 distinct CDR3 sequences, around a third of them appearing once. Here the sequenced sample was cultured CD8+ T cells from PBMCs, taken from culture after CMV antigen stimulation. These receptors came from a human donor in good health (CMV status not recorded). Some clones in this sample may be carry-over from other donors' samples.

The sample holds many counts of this clonotype. The chain couples TRBV12-3 or TRBV12-4 to TRBJ1-2; the D gene is possibly TRBD1 (5 bases). V was trimmed by 3 bases and J by 14 bases, leaving 19 bases between them. CDR3 length equals 13 residues. CDR3 sequence: CASSFSGRTGGTF. DNA for the CDR3: TGTGCCAGCAGTTTCTCGGGACGGACCGGGGGTACCTTC.

This clonotype was found many times. CDR3 bases: TGTGCCAGCAGCATTTCCGGGACCATCAATGAGCAGTTCTTC. Amino acid sequence: CASSISGTINEQFF. V is TRBV7-6 and J is TRBJ2-1; D assignment may be TRBD1 or TRBD2 (5 bases each). CDR1 and CDR2 from the germline V gene are SGHVS and FNYEAQ. The V end was cut by 5 bases, the J end by 6 bases, with 14 bases between. The CDR3 contains 14 residues.

There are a few counts of this clonotype. The V call is TRBV3-1, the J call TRBJ2-1; 15 bases fit TRBD2. Germline V lookup: CDR1 LGHDT, CDR2 YNNKEL (reference sequence). With 4 bases clipped from V and 2 bases from J, the junction kept 3 bases outside the gene matches. The CDR3 spans 17 residues. The CDR3 protein is CASSPGLAGGAYNEQFF. The CDR3 DNA reads as TGTGCCAGCAGCCCGGGACTAGCGGGGGGAGCCTACAATGAGCAGTTCTTC.

Ten or more counts support this clonotype. The chain is built from TRBV12-3 or TRBV12-4 and TRBJ2-5; TRBD2 matches at 15 bases. Losses at the gene ends were 6 bases for V and 2 bases for J; bases not matched to a gene: 10. There are 18 residues in the CDR3. The CDR3 DNA is TGTGCCAGCAGCCCCTCCGGGACTAGCGGGGGGCTACAAGAGACCCAGTACTTC. Translated, it gives CASSPSGTSGGLQETQYF.

The chain couples TRBV6-1 to TRBJ2-1; maybe TRBD2 (5 bases). Trimming took off 5 bases at V and 12 bases at J, with 14 bases between the two ends. The germline V gene encodes CDR1 MNHNS and CDR2 SASEGT. The CDR3 is made up of 12 amino acids. This CDR3 is CASSNGVAAQFF. DNA of the CDR3: TGTGCCAGCAGTAACGGGGTCGCTGCGCAGTTCTTC.

This chain uses TRBV29-1 with TRBJ2-1; 8 bases map to TRBD2. Germline V gene lookup returns CDR1 SQVTM and CDR2 ANQGSEA. Trimming took 4 bases from V and 7 from J; bases not matched to a gene: 9. The CDR3 has 14 residues. The CDR3 DNA sequence: TGCAGCGTTGGTCGGGAGGGCGTAGTGAATGAGCAGTTCTTC. Translating it yields CSVGREGVVNEQFF.

The V call is TRBV25-1, the J call TRBJ1-2, with a tentative D call TRBD1 (6 bases). Per germline, CDR1 MGHDK and CDR2 SYGVNS. The CDR3 covers 15 residues. With 2 bases removed from V and 5 bases from J, the gap between germline ends came to 15 bases. The CDR3 sequence is CASSERRGGGYGYTF. DNA of the CDR3: TGTGCCAGCAGTGAAAGGAGGGGGGGGGGTTATGGCTACACCTTC.

This clonotype was counted only a few times. The chain couples TRBV5-1 to TRBJ2-1; D ambiguous. This CDR3 is 16 amino acids long. The germline V and J ends were trimmed by 0 bases and 3 bases, with 13 bases remaining between them. The germline V gene encodes CDR1 SGHRS and CDR2 YFSETQ. The chain's CDR3 is CASSLVVKAYYNEQFF. CDR3 in DNA: TGCGCCAGCAGCTTGGTGGTTAAGGCCTACTACAATGAGCAGTTCTTC.

The CDR3 reads CASSLAGTGSYYGYTF. CDR3 coding DNA: TGCGCCAGCAGCTTGGCGGGGACAGGGTCTTACTATGGCTACACCTTC. The chain uses TRBV5-1 and TRBJ1-2; 9 bases align to TRBD1. Germline CDR1 and CDR2: SGHRS and YFSETQ. V lost 0 bases, J lost 3 bases, and 6 bases stayed unmatched. This CDR3 spans 16 amino acids.

The chain combines TRBV5-1 with TRBJ1-5; unclear D gene. This CDR3 contains 15 residues. V was pared by 1 base and J by 4 bases, with 12 bases between. Germline V CDR1 and CDR2: SGHRS, YFSETQ. This CDR3 is CASSLRRSPNQPQHF. As DNA, the CDR3 is TGCGCCAGCAGCTTGAGAAGGTCCCCAAATCAGCCCCAGCATTTT. Supplemented by reference TRBV5-1 and TRBJ1-5, the full variable domain reads KAGVTQTPRYLIKTRGQQVTLSCSPISGHRSVSWYQQTPGQGLQFLFEYFSETQRNKGNFPGRFSGRQFSNSRSEMNVSTLELGDSALYLCASSLRRSPNQPQHFGDGTRLSIL.

This clonotype was seen more than once but under ten times. The chain recombines TRBV4-1 with TRBJ1-4; tentative D call: TRBD1 (5 bases). Germline V lookup: CDR1 MGHRA, CDR2 YSYEKL. V gave up 3 bases and J gave up 7 bases, with 15 bases separating them. CDR3 length: 15 residues. DNA for the CDR3: TGCGCCAGCAGCCACTTTAAGGACACTGCTGAAAAACTGTTTTTT. It translates to CASSHFKDTAEKLFF.

The CDR3 bases are TGTGCCAGCACTCGGGGCGTCTATGGCTACACCTTC. It codes for CASTRGVYGYTF. This chain uses TRBV9 with TRBJ1-2; maybe TRBD1 (5 bases). Germline CDR1 and CDR2: SGDLS and YYNGEE. V dropped 6 bases and J dropped 4 bases, with 10 bases sitting between them. The CDR3 covers 12 residues.

V and J are TRBV27 and TRBJ2-5; possibly TRBD2 for D (6 bases). The CDR3 length is 13 residues. CDR1 and CDR2 (germline): MNHEY, SMNVEV (reference sequence). The germline V and J ends were trimmed by 6 bases and 3 bases, with 11 bases remaining between them. CDR3 residues: CASREGFEETQYF. CDR3 DNA sequence: TGTGCCAGCAGGGAGGGGTTCGAAGAGACCCAGTACTTC.

There are a few counts of this clonotype. In DNA, the CDR3 is TGCGCCAGCAGCCAGTCACAGGGGGCTGGGACTGAAGCTTTCTTT. As protein: CASSQSQGAGTEAFF. The chain employs TRBV4-1 and TRBJ1-1; 9 bases agree with TRBD1. V trimming: 3 bases; J trimming: 5 bases; junction bases outside the gene matches: 7. The CDR3 runs 15 residues. Germline CDR1 MGHRA, CDR2 YSYEKL.